The clone carrying this TCR beta chain has just a few counts. As yet, its antigen is unknown. The CDR3 covers 16 residues. With 2 bases removed from V and 0 bases from J, the gap between germline ends came to 11 bases. The V gene's germline CDR1 is MGHRA and CDR2 YSYEKL. This record comes from a study of CD8+CD57+ T cells in acquired aplastic anemia. Study results and caveats: It was found that fewer than 35 CD8+ CDR3 sequences were shared between patients and controls.

Those patients picked for sequencing had displayed CD8+CD57+ cell expansion on flow cytometry. According to the study, genomic DNA was the template for TCR beta VDJ and CDR3 profiling. TCRdb re-analysed the reads in MiXCR, keeping a single row per CDR3 protein. The sample carries more than 200,000 distinct CDR3 sequences, roughly 45% recorded once. The rearrangement links TRBV4-1 to TRBJ1-3, with D uncertain. The clonotype originates from a human donor with aplastic anemia. Sequenced: sorted CD4+, CD8+, or CD8+CD57+ T cells (not recorded which) from PBMCs. The CDR3 loop reads CASSQLYTNSGNTIYF. DNA of the CDR3: TGCGCCAGCAGCCAACTATACACAAACTCTGGAAACACCATATATTTT.